This TCR beta chain was identified in a study of blood T cell repertoires in COVID-19. Study information: COVID-19 samples, acute and convalescent, were from the United States, Italy and Spain.

Those who participated ranged in age from roughly 18 to 89 years and resided in about two dozen US areas. Per the original data handling: Counts of nucleated cells, estimated from reference gene primer amplification, were obtained. Assay used: immunoSEQ multiplex PCR; TCRdb lists only in-frame clones, some missing. Clonal size and the V and J genes are those of that table, whereas D and trimming came from the DNA. This table holds approximately 230,000 clones, roughly 88% found once. V dropped 4 bases and J dropped 4; count of bases not matched to a gene: 9. Germline V CDR1 and CDR2: KGHDR, SFDVKD. CDR3 length equals 16 residues.

The origin of this receptor is a woman aged 45-59 years with acute COVID-19. The chain joins TRBV24-1 to TRBJ2-1; 7 bases map to TRBD1. The sample taken for sequencing was PBMCs or T cells enriched from blood (not recorded which). The DNA of the CDR3 is TGTGCCACCAGTGACTCGACACCGGGACAGTACAATGAGCAGTTCTTC. It yields the protein CATSDSTPGQYNEQFF.